This T cell receptor beta chain was documented in a study of beta chain features in type 1 diabetes. About the research overall: Patients did not differ from healthy donors in age, gender or cell yield.

Trimming took off 5 bases at V and 3 bases at J, with 14 bases between the two ends. The length of the CDR3 is 15 residues. Per germline, CDR1 SGHTA and CDR2 FQGNSA. Expressed TCRB transcripts were sequenced, since all the RNA that had been isolated was reverse transcribed. Here immunoSEQ multiplex PCR was the method, and the copy in TCRdb shows in-frame clones only, minus some. Among about 340,000 clones listed, 13% were seen once. Concerning this clone itself: Antigen unknown.

Notes on the study in general: A cDNA-based sequencing approach could over-represent cells with high TCR expression. Diminished insertions and augmented deletions at VDJ junctions characterized type 1 diabetes patients. There was no resolution here of whether HLA type influences TCRB rearrangement. Type 1 diabetes patients showed a moderate but significant shortening of TCRB CDR3s in all four CD4+ subsets.

This TCR was recovered from a woman between 18 and 29 years old with type 1 diabetes. The rearrangement uses TRBV7-2 and TRBJ2-1; TRBD2 might be the D (6 bases). The source material was naive CD4+ T cells from blood. CDR3 sequence: CASSLSGWDYNEQFF. The CDR3 coding sequence is TGTGCCAGCAGCCTTAGCGGTTGGGACTACAATGAGCAGTTCTTC. Full variable domain (missing parts from reference TRBV7-2 and TRBJ2-1): GAGVSQSPSNKVTEKGKDVELRCDPISGHTALYWYRQSLGQGLEFLIYFQGNSAPDKSGLPSDRFSAERTGGSVSTLTIQRTQQEDSAVYLCASSLSGWDYNEQFFGPGTRLTVL.